These T cell receptor beta chains were read from a single sample in a study of blood T cells in healthy people across ages. TCRdb reanalysed the 5' RACE reads using MiXCR and keeps one entry per CDR3 protein. Among about 1.5 million distinct CDR3 sequences listed, 35% to 45% were seen once. Input material: blood. The receptors were sampled from a woman between 18 and 29 years old in good health. CDR3s include the opening cysteine and the closing phenylalanine or tryptophan. Each record gives: J gene, D gene, clone size, V gene, CDR3 DNA, CDR3 protein. The D gene is left open where the match is weak. The size entry is marked missing in some rows and otherwise reads once, few, many or a size class.

TRBJ2-7 | . | many | TRBV7-2 | TGTGCCAGCAGCTTAGGGTTCTCCTACGAGCAGTACTTC | CASSLGFSYEQYF
TRBJ2-7 | . | . | TRBV6-2/TRBV6-3 | TGTGCCAGCAGTTACTCGACCGGGGGAGACTACGAGCAGTACTTC | CASSYSTGGDYEQYF
TRBJ2-3 | . | . | TRBV28 | TGTGCCAGTCTCTCCACTAGCACAGATACGCAGTATTTT | CASLSTSTDTQYF
TRBJ2-7 | . | . | TRBV29-1 | TGCAGCGTCACTCTAATTAGCTCCTACAATGAGCAGTACTTC | CSVTLISSYNEQYF
TRBJ1-1 | TRBD1 | . | TRBV12-3/TRBV12-4 | TGTGCCAGCAGTTTGGGACAGGGGGCTAACACTGAAGCTTTCTTT | CASSLGQGANTEAFF
TRBJ2-1 | . | . | TRBV3-1 | TGTGCCAGCAGCCAGAGAGGGGGAGCTGAGCAGTTCTTC | CASSQRGGAEQFF
TRBJ2-7 | . | few | TRBV13 | TGTGCCAGCAGCCCCCAGAGGGAGGGGGCAACCTACGAGCAGTACTTC | CASSPQREGATYEQYF
TRBJ2-5 | . | . | TRBV6-2/TRBV6-3 | TGTGCCAGCAGTAATGCGGGGGCTGGTCAAGAGACCCAGTACTTC | CASSNAGAGQETQYF
TRBJ2-4 | TRBD2 | many | TRBV7-2 | TGTGCCAGCAGCTCGGGACTAGCGGGAGCAAGAAACATTCAGTACTTC | CASSSGLAGARNIQYF
TRBJ1-1 | TRBD1 | few | TRBV12-3/TRBV12-4 | TGTGCCAGCAGTCAGTCACAGGGGGAGGTCACTGAAGCTTTCTTT | CASSQSQGEVTEAFF
TRBJ2-1 | TRBD2 | . | TRBV5-1 | TGCGCCAGCAGCTTGTTAGCCGGGGGGGGCAGTGAGCAGTTCTTC | CASSLLAGGGSEQFF
TRBJ2-3 | . | few | TRBV7-9 | TGTGCCACGGAGGCAGCCGGGGAAGATACGCAGTATTTT | CATEAAGEDTQYF
TRBJ2-1 | TRBD1 | . | TRBV20-1 | TGCAGTGCTCGCCAAACAGGGGGCAGCCTGTCGGGGAATGAGCAGTTCTTC | CSARQTGGSLSGNEQFF
TRBJ2-7 | TRBD1 | . | TRBV29-1 | TGCAGCGCTCAGGGGGCGTATCCCGAGCAGTACTTC | CSAQGAYPEQYF
TRBJ2-5 | . | few | TRBV6-2/TRBV6-3 | TGTGCCACCAGTGACTGGGACCAAGAGACCCAGTACTTC | CATSDWDQETQYF
TRBJ2-7 | TRBD2 | . | TRBV6-5 | TGTGCCAGCAGTTACGGGCTAGCGGACCCCTACGAGCAGTACTTC | CASSYGLADPYEQYF
TRBJ1-6 | . | . | TRBV4-1 | TGCGCCAGCAGCCACTTTCCCCGACAGTATAATTCACCCCTCCACTTT | CASSHFPRQYNSPLHF
TRBJ1-1 | . | . | TRBV7-2 | TGTGCCAGCAGCACCGGGCTTCGGGCGGGGAACACTGAAGCTTTCTTT | CASSTGLRAGNTEAFF
TRBJ2-1 | TRBD2 | . | TRBV27 | TGTGCCAGCAGTTTCCTCTACCTGACTAGCGGAATTTACAATGAGCAGTTCTTC | CASSFLYLTSGIYNEQFF
TRBJ1-1 | . | . | TRBV7-2 | TGTGCCAGCAGCTTAGGCGACAGCCGGAACACTGAAGCTTTCTTT | CASSLGDSRNTEAFF